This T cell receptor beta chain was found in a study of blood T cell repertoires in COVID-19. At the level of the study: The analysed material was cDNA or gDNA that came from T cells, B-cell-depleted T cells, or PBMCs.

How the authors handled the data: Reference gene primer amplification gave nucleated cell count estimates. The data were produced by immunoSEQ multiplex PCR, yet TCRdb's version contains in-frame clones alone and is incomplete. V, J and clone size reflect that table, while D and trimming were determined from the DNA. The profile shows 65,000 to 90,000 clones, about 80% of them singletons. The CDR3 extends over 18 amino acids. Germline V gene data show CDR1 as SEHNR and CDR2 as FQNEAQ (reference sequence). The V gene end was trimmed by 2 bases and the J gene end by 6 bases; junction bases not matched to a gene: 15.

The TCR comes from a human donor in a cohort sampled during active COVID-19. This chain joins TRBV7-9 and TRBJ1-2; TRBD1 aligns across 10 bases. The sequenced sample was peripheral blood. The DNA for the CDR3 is TGTGCCAGCAGCTTAATAAATTCCCTCCGTGGGACAGGGGATGGCTACACCTTC. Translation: CASSLINSLRGTGDGYTF.